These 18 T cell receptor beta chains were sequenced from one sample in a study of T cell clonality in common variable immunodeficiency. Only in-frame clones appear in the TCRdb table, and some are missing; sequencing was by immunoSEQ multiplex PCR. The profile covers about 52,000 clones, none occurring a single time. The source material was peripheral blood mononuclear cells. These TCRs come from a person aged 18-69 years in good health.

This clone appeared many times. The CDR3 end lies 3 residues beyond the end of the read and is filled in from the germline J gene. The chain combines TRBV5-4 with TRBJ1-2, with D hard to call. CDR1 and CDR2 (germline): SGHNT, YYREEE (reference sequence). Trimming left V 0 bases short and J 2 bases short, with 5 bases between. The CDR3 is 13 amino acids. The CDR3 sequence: CASSLGRNYGYTF. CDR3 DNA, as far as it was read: TGTGCCAGCAGCTTGGGCAGGAACTATGGC.

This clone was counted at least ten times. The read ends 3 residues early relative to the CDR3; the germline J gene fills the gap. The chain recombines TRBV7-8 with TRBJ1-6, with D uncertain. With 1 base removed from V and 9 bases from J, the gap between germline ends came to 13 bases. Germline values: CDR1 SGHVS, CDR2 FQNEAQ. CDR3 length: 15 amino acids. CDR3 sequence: CASSLVRAPSSPLHF. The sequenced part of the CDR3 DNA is TGTGCCAGCAGCTTAGTAAGGGCTCCGAGTTCACCC.

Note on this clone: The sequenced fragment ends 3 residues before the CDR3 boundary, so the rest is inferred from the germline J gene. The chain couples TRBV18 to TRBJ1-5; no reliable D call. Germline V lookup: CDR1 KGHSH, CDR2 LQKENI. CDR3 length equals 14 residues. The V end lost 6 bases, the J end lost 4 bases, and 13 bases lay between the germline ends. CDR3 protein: CASSQDFENQPQHF. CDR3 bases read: TGTGCCAGCTCTCAGGACTTTGAGAATCAGCCC.

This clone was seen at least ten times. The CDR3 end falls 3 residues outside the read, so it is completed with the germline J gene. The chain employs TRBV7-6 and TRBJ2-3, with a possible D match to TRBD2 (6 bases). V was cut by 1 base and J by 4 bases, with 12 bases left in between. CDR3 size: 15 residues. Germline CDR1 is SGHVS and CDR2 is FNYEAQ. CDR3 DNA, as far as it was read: TGTGCCAGCAGCTTAGGGCCTAGCGCGGCAGATACG. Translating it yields CASSLGPSAADT. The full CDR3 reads CASSLGPSAADTQYF.

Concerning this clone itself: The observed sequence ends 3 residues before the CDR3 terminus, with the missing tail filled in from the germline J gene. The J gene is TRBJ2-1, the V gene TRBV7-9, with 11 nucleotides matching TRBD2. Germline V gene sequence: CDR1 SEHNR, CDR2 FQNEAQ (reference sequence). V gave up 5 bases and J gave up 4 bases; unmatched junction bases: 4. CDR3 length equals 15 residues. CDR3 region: CASSRLAGGYNEQFF. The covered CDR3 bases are TGTGCCAGCAGCCGATTAGCGGGAGGGTACAATGAG.

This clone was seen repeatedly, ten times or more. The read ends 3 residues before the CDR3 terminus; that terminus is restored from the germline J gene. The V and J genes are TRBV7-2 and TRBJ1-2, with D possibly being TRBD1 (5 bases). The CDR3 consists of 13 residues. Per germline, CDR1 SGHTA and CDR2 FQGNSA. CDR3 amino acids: CASSLDSGRGYTF. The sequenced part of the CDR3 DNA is TGTGCCAGCAGCTTAGACTCAGGGCGCGGC.

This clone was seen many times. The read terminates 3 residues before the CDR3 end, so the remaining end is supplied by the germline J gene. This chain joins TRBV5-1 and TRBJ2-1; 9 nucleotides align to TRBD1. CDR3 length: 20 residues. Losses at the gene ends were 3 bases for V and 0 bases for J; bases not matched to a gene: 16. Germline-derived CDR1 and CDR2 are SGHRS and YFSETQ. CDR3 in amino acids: CASSSGTRDRVHRSYNEQFF. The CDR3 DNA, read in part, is TGCGCCAGCAGCTCTGGTACCCGGGACAGGGTGCATCGCTCCTACAATGAG.

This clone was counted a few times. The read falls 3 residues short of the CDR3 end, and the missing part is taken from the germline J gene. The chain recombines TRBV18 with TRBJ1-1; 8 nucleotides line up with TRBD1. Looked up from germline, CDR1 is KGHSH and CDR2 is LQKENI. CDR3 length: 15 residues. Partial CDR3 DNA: TGTGCCAGCTCACCAGCAGGGGGCGATTTTTACGAG. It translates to CASSPAGGDFYE. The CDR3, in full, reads CASSPAGGDFYEAFF.

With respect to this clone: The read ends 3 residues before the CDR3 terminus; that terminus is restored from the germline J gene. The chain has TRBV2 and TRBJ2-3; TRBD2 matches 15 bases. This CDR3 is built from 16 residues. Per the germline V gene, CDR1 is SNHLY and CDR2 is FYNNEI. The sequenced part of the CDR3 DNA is TGTGCCAGCAGCCATAGGACTAGCGGGGGGGAAGAGACG. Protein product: CASSHRTSGGEET. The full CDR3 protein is CASSHRTSGGEETQYF.

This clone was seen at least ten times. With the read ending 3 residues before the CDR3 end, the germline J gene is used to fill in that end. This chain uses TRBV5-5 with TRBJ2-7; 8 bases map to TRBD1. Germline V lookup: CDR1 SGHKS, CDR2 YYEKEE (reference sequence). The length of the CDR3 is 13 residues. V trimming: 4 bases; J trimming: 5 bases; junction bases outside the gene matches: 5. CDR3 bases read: TGTGCCAGCAGCCCGGACAGGGCCAACGAG. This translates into CASSPDRANE. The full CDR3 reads CASSPDRANEQYF.

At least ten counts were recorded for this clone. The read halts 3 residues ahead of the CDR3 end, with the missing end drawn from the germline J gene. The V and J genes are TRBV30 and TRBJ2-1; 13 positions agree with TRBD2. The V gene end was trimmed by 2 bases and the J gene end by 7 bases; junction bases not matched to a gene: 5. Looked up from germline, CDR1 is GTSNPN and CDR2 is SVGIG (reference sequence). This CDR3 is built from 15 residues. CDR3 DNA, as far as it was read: TGTGCCTGGAGTCCGACTAGCGGGAGGTGGAATGAG. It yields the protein CAWSPTSGRWNE. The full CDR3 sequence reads CAWSPTSGRWNEQFF. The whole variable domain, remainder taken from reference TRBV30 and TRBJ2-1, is SQTIHQWPATLVQPVGSPLSLECTVEGTSNPNLYWYRQAAGRGLQLLFYSVGIGQISSEVPQNLSASRPQDRQFILSSKKLLLSDSGFYLCAWSPTSGRWNEQFFGPGTRLTVL.

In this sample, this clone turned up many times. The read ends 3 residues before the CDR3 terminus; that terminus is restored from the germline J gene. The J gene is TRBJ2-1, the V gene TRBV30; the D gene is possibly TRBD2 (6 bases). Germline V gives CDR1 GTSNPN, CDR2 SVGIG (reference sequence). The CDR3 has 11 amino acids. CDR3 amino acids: CASGLYNEQFF. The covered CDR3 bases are TGTGCTAGCGGTCTATACAATGAG.

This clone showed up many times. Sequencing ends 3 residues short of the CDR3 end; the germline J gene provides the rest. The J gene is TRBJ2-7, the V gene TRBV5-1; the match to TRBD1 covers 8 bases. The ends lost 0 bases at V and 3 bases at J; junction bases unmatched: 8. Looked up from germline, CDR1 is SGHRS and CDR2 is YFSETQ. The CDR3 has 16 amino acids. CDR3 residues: CASSLDDRGSVYEQYF. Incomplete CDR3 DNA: TGCGCCAGCAGCTTGGACGACAGGGGTTCGGTCTACGAG.

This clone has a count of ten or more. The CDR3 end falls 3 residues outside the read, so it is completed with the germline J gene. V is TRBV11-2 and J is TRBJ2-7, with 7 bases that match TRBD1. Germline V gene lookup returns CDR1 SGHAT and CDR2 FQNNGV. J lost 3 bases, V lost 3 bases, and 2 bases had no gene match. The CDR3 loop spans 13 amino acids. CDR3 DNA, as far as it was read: TGTGCCAGCAGCTTCGCAGGGGGCTACGAG. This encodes CASSFAGGYE. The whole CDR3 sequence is CASSFAGGYEQYF. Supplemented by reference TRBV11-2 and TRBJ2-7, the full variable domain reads EAGVAQSPRYKIIEKRQSVAFWCNPISGHATLYWYQQILGQGPKLLIQFQNNGVVDDSQLPKDRFSAERLKGVDSTLKIQPAKLEDSAVYLCASSFAGGYEQYFGPGTRLTVT.

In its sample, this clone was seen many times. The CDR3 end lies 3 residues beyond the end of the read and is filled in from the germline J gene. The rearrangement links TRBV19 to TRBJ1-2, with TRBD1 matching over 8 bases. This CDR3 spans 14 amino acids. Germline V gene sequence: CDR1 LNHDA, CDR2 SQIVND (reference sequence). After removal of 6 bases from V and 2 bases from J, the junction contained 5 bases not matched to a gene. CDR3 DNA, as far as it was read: TGTGCCAGTAGATCGACAGGGGAGAACTATGGC. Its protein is CASRSTGENYG. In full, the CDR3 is CASRSTGENYGYTF.

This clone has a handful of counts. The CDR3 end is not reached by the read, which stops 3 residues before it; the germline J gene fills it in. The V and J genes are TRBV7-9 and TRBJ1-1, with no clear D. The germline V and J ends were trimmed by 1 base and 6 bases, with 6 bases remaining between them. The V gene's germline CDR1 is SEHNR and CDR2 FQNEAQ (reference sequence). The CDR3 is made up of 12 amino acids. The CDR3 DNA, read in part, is TGTGCCAGCAGCTTAGAAGGTGCTGAA. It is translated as CASSLEGAE. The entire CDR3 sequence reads CASSLEGAEAFF.

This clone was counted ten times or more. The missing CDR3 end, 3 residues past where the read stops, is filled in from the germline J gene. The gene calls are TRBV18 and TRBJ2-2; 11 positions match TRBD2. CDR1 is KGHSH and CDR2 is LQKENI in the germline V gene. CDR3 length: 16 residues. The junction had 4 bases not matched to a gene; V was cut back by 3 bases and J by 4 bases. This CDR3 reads CASSPGLAGGTGELFF. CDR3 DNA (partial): TGTGCCAGCTCACCTGGGCTAGCGGGAGGCACCGGGGAG.

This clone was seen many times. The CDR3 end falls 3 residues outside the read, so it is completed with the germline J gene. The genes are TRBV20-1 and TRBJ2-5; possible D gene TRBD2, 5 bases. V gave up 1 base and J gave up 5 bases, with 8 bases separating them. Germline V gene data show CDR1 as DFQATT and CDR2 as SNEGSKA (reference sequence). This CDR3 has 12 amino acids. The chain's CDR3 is CSARVPGETQYF. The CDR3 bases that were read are TGCAGTGCTAGAGTTCCGGGGGAGACC.